These T cell receptor beta chains were read from a single sample in a study of control samples from healthy donors and cancer patients. Sequencing used immunoSEQ multiplex PCR; TCRdb keeps in-frame clones, though not all of them. Found here are about 12,000 clones, over 75% of them singletons; the top ten hold around 3%. The sequenced material came from formalin-fixed, paraffin-embedded tissue. The receptors stem from a male donor with melanoma. Both conserved end residues are part of each CDR3. The D gene is left open where the match is weak. Where a row states a size, it is once, few, many or the class of an expanded clone; other rows omit it.

D gene: -
clone size: once
J gene: TRBJ2-3
V gene: TRBV19
CDR3 DNA: TGTGCCAGTAGTAGAGCGGACGCAGATACGCAGTATTTT
CDR3 protein: CASSRADADTQYF

D gene: -
clone size: -
J gene: TRBJ1-1
V gene: TRBV27
CDR3 DNA: TGTGCCAGCAGTCCCCGGACCCTGAACACTGAAGCTTTCTTT
CDR3 protein: CASSPRTLNTEAFF

D gene: -
clone size: -
J gene: TRBJ2-1
V gene: TRBV4-3
CDR3 DNA: TGCGCCAGCAGCCAAGGTCTAGGACCCAATGAGCAGTTCTTC
CDR3 protein: CASSQGLGPNEQFF

D gene: -
clone size: -
J gene: TRBJ2-1
V gene: TRBV11-1
CDR3 DNA: TGTGCCAGCAGCTTAGCTGGTGGCATCGAGCAGTTCTTC
CDR3 protein: CASSLAGGIEQFF

D gene: TRBD2
clone size: -
J gene: TRBJ2-1
V gene: TRBV10-2
CDR3 DNA: TGCGCCAGCAGTCCGACTAGCGGGAGGGTGTACAATGAGCAGTTCTTC
CDR3 protein: CASSPTSGRVYNEQFF

D gene: -
clone size: -
J gene: TRBJ2-3
V gene: TRBV3-1/TRBV3-2
CDR3 DNA: TGTGCCAGCAGCCAACTTGGGGCGACGCAGTATTTT
CDR3 protein: CASSQLGATQYF

D gene: TRBD2
clone size: once
J gene: TRBJ2-1
V gene: TRBV6-2/TRBV6-3
CDR3 DNA: TGTGCCAGCAGTTACAAGACTAGCGGGAGGGGTGAGCAGTTCTTC
CDR3 protein: CASSYKTSGRGEQFF

D gene: TRBD1
clone size: -
J gene: TRBJ2-3
V gene: TRBV7-6
CDR3 DNA: TGTGCCAGCAGCTTAGGAGACAGGGCCTACCTCACAGATACGCAGTATTTT
CDR3 protein: CASSLGDRAYLTDTQYF

D gene: -
clone size: -
J gene: TRBJ1-1
V gene: TRBV12-5
CDR3 DNA: TGTGCTAGTGGTTTGGTATTGGGGATGACTGAAGCTTTCTTT
CDR3 protein: CASGLVLGMTEAFF

D gene: -
clone size: -
J gene: TRBJ2-1
V gene: TRBV9
CDR3 DNA: TGTGCCAGCAGCGTAGACCCCAGCAATGAGCAGTTCTTC
CDR3 protein: CASSVDPSNEQFF

D gene: -
clone size: -
J gene: TRBJ2-3
V gene: TRBV7-2
CDR3 DNA: TGTGCCAGCAGCGAAGGTGCAGATACGCAGTATTTT
CDR3 protein: CASSEGADTQYF

D gene: TRBD1
clone size: -
J gene: TRBJ1-2
V gene: TRBV29-1
CDR3 DNA: TGCAGCGTTGCCGACAGGGACGGATATGGCTACACCTTC
CDR3 protein: CSVADRDGYGYTF

D gene: TRBD2
clone size: -
J gene: TRBJ2-1
V gene: TRBV7-9
CDR3 DNA: TGTGCCAGCAGCTTTCCCACTAGCGGGAGTCGGAATGAGCAGTTCTTC
CDR3 protein: CASSFPTSGSRNEQFF

D gene: -
clone size: -
J gene: TRBJ1-2
V gene: TRBV6-2/TRBV6-3
CDR3 DNA: TGTGCCAGCAGTTACAGACAAAACTATGGCTACACCTTC
CDR3 protein: CASSYRQNYGYTF

D gene: -
clone size: -
J gene: TRBJ1-6
V gene: TRBV20-1
CDR3 DNA: TGCAGTGCTAGTGGTGGGCAGGGGATCAATTCACCCCTCCACTTT
CDR3 protein: CSASGGQGINSPLHF

D gene: -
clone size: once
J gene: TRBJ1-6
V gene: TRBV7-2
CDR3 DNA: TGTGCCAGCAGCTTAGTTGCGTCGGATAATTCACCCCTCCACTTT
CDR3 protein: CASSLVASDNSPLHF

D gene: -
clone size: -
J gene: TRBJ1-2
V gene: TRBV29-1
CDR3 DNA: TGCAGCGTTGAGTCCAGAGACTATGGCTACACCTTC
CDR3 protein: CSVESRDYGYTF

D gene: TRBD2
clone size: -
J gene: TRBJ2-3
V gene: TRBV5-1
CDR3 DNA: TGCGCCAGCAGCTTGTCAGCGGGAGGATTGGCAGATACGCAGTATTTT
CDR3 protein: CASSLSAGGLADTQYF

D gene: -
clone size: -
J gene: TRBJ2-1
V gene: TRBV5-4
CDR3 DNA: TGTGCCAGCAGCCCCTCTGGGGGTCCCCTAGAAGAGCAGTTCTTC
CDR3 protein: CASSPSGGPLEEQFF

D gene: -
clone size: once
J gene: TRBJ2-1
V gene: TRBV15
CDR3 DNA: TGTGCCACCACACGGGATAAGGTGGGCAATGAGCAGTTCTTC
CDR3 protein: CATTRDKVGNEQFF

D gene: -
clone size: -
J gene: TRBJ1-6
V gene: TRBV7-7
CDR3 DNA: TGTGCTAGCAGCTTAGCGCGCCACAGATGGAAGATTAATTCACCCCTCCACTTT
CDR3 protein: CASSLARHRWKINSPLHF

D gene: -
clone size: -
J gene: TRBJ1-4
V gene: TRBV30
CDR3 DNA: TGTGCCTGGAGCGACCGAGGCTATAATGAAAAACTGTTTTTT
CDR3 protein: CAWSDRGYNEKLFF

D gene: -
clone size: -
J gene: TRBJ2-5
V gene: TRBV5-6
CDR3 DNA: TGTGCCAGCAGCTTGGCCCCGGGGGAAGAGACCCAGTACTTC
CDR3 protein: CASSLAPGEETQYF

D gene: -
clone size: -
J gene: TRBJ2-7
V gene: TRBV4-2
CDR3 DNA: TGTGCCAGCAGCCAAGAACCAGAGGCCGCCGAGCAGTACTTC
CDR3 protein: CASSQEPEAAEQYF

D gene: -
clone size: -
J gene: TRBJ2-1
V gene: TRBV6-2/TRBV6-3
CDR3 DNA: TGTGCCAGCAGTTACTCGGGCCGCGCTAGCTCCTACAATGAGCAGTTCTTC
CDR3 protein: CASSYSGRASSYNEQFF

D gene: TRBD1
clone size: -
J gene: TRBJ1-2
V gene: TRBV7-2
CDR3 DNA: TGTGCCAGCAGCAATGCCGGGACAGTCATTGGCTACACCTTC
CDR3 protein: CASSNAGTVIGYTF

D gene: -
clone size: -
J gene: TRBJ2-3
V gene: TRBV27
CDR3 DNA: TGTGCCAGCATGTGGGGGGCCTCTAGCACAGATACGCAGTATTTT
CDR3 protein: CASMWGASSTDTQYF

D gene: -
clone size: once
J gene: TRBJ1-2
V gene: TRBV10-3
CDR3 DNA: TGTGCCATCAGTGACCGGCAGGGAGGCGGCTACACCTTC
CDR3 protein: CAISDRQGGGYTF

D gene: -
clone size: once
J gene: TRBJ1-6
V gene: TRBV4-1
CDR3 DNA: TGCGCCAGCAGCCAAGCCGGGGGGGCGGCAAATAATTCACCCCTCCACTTT
CDR3 protein: CASSQAGGAANNSPLHF

D gene: TRBD2
clone size: -
J gene: TRBJ2-2
V gene: TRBV27
CDR3 DNA: TGTGCCAGCAGTTCACCCGGGACTAGCGGGAGATTAGGTCGGTCCCGGGAGCTGTTTTTT
CDR3 protein: CASSSPGTSGRLGRSRELFF

D gene: -
clone size: -
J gene: TRBJ1-4
V gene: TRBV19
CDR3 DNA: TGTGCCAGTAGCACGGAACGCGCAACTAATAAAAAACTGTTTTTT
CDR3 protein: CASSTERATNKKLFF

D gene: -
clone size: -
J gene: TRBJ2-5
V gene: TRBV2
CDR3 DNA: TGTGCCAGCAGACCCGCCGGAGTTGGGTTTTTAGAGACCCAGTACTTC
CDR3 protein: CASRPAGVGFLETQYF